The rows below give T cell receptor beta chains drawn from one sample of a study of cytomegalovirus exposure and HLA in healthy donors. Assay used: immunoSEQ multiplex PCR; TCRdb lists only in-frame clones, some missing. The sample has roughly 150,000 clones; the top ten hold around 1.5%. The sequenced sample was PBMCs. Receptors were obtained from a woman aged 50 to 60 in good health and CMV-seronegative. CDR3s include the opening cysteine and the closing phenylalanine or tryptophan. D genes are given only for firm matches.

.	TRBV7-2	TRBJ2-3	CASSVQGRTDTQYF	TGTGCCAGCAGCGTACAGGGACGCACAGATACGCAGTATTTT
.	TRBV2	TRBJ2-1	CASSSAYPGENEQFF	TGTGCCAGCAGTTCAGCCTACCCAGGGGAAAATGAGCAGTTCTTC
TRBD2	TRBV7-2	TRBJ2-1	CASSYSSGFANEQFF	TGTGCCAGCAGCTATTCTAGCGGGTTCGCCAATGAGCAGTTCTTC
.	TRBV5-1	TRBJ2-5	CASSPQGLGFETQYF	TGCGCCAGCAGCCCCCAGGGTCTCGGATTCGAGACCCAGTACTTC
TRBD2	TRBV4-2	TRBJ2-7	CASRELAGVSYEQYF	TGTGCCAGCAGAGAACTAGCGGGGGTGTCCTACGAGCAGTACTTC
.	TRBV6-1	TRBJ1-2	CASSEGPGNYGYTF	TGTGCCAGCAGTGAAGGTCCAGGGAACTATGGCTACACCTTC
.	TRBV18	TRBJ1-3	CASSQSSGNTIYF	TGTGCCAGCTCACAGAGCTCTGGAAACACCATATATTTT
.	TRBV20-1	TRBJ2-3	CSAILADTQYF	TGCAGTGCTATTCTTGCGGATACGCAGTATTTT
TRBD1	TRBV2	TRBJ2-7	CASSPTGGYEQYF	TGTGCCAGCAGCCCGACAGGGGGCTACGAGCAGTACTTC
TRBD1	TRBV28	TRBJ2-7	CASRVSGQPYEQYF	TGTGCCAGCAGGGTTTCGGGACAGCCCTACGAGCAGTACTTC
TRBD1	TRBV10-3	TRBJ1-1	CAISERTGGGNTEAFF	TGTGCCATCAGTGAGCGGACAGGGGGCGGGAACACTGAAGCTTTCTTT
TRBD2	TRBV6-5	TRBJ2-7	CASRTTGGGISEQYF	TGTGCCAGCCGAACCACGGGCGGGGGGATTTCCGAGCAGTACTTC
.	TRBV9	TRBJ1-1	CASSVGQDYTEAFF	TGTGCCAGCAGCGTAGGGCAGGACTACACTGAAGCTTTCTTT
TRBD2	TRBV5-1	TRBJ2-7	CASSLGGLPEQYF	TGCGCCAGCAGCTTGGGGGGACTACCCGAGCAGTACTTC
TRBD1	TRBV9	TRBJ1-2	CASSVDRETGQGYTF	TGTGCCAGCAGCGTAGATAGGGAGACAGGGCAGGGCTACACCTTC
.	TRBV28	TRBJ1-1	CASSFRVEAFF	TGTGCCAGCAGTTTCAGGGTAGAAGCTTTCTTT
TRBD2	TRBV5-8	TRBJ2-5	CASSPFLAGGETQYF	TGTGCCAGCAGCCCCTTCCTAGCGGGAGGAGAGACCCAGTACTTC
TRBD2	TRBV6-1	TRBJ2-7	CASNPAIAGDEQYF	TGTGCCAGCAACCCGGCGATAGCGGGAGACGAGCAGTACTTC
.	TRBV28	TRBJ1-1	CASMSFRGADTEAFF	TGTGCCAGCATGTCATTCCGGGGGGCTGACACTGAAGCTTTCTTT
TRBD1	TRBV2	TRBJ1-2	CASSRQGGGYTF	TGTGCCAGCAGTCGACAGGGCGGAGGCTACACCTTC
.	TRBV15	TRBJ2-3	CATSRVQGTTDTQYF	TGTGCCACCAGCAGAGTGCAGGGTACTACAGATACGCAGTATTTT
TRBD1	TRBV18	TRBJ1-2	CASSHGTGNYGYTF	TGTGCCAGCTCACACGGGACAGGGAACTATGGCTACACCTTC
TRBD2	TRBV11-2	TRBJ2-3	CASSLGLADTDTQYF	TGTGCCAGCAGCTTAGGGCTAGCGGACACAGATACGCAGTATTTT
.	TRBV19	TRBJ2-3	CAKPGISTDTQYF	TGTGCCAAGCCGGGAATTAGCACAGATACGCAGTATTTT
.	TRBV28	TRBJ1-2	CASSLLESGYTF	TGTGCCAGCAGTTTATTAGAGTCTGGCTACACCTTC
TRBD2	TRBV6-5	TRBJ2-7	CASTVGAGGHHEQYF	TGTGCCAGCACCGTGGGGGCGGGGGGGCACCACGAGCAGTACTTC
TRBD2	TRBV4-2	TRBJ2-1	CASSPLAGGSYNEQFF	TGTGCCAGCAGCCCTTTAGCGGGAGGGTCCTACAATGAGCAGTTCTTC
TRBD1	TRBV4-1	TRBJ1-3	CASRTETGINTIYF	TGCGCCAGCAGGACTGAGACAGGGATTAACACCATATATTTT
TRBD2	TRBV15	TRBJ2-1	CATSGERGTYNEQFF	TGTGCCACCAGCGGAGAGCGGGGGACCTACAATGAGCAGTTCTTC